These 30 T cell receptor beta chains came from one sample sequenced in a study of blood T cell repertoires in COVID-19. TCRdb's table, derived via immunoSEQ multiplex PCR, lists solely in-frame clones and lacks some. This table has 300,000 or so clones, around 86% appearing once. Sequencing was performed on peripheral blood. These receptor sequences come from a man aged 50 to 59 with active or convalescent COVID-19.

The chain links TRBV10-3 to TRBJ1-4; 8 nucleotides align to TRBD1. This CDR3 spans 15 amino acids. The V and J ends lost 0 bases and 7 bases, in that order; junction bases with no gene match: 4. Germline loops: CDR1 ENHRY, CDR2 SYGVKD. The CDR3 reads CAISESTGEGEKLFF. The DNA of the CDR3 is TGTGCCATCAGTGAGTCGACAGGGGAGGGTGAAAAACTGTTTTTT.

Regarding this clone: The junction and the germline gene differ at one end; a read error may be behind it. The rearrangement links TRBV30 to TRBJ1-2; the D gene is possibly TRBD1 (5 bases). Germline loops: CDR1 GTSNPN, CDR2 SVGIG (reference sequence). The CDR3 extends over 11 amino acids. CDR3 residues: CSYRQDYGYTF. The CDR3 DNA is TGCTCATACAGGCAGGACTATGGCTACACCTTC.

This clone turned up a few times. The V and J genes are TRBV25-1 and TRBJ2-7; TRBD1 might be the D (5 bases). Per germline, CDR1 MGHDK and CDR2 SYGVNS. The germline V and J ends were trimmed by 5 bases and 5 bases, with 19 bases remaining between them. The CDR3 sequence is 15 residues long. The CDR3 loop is CASSPDSSVGNEQYF. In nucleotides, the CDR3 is TGTGCCAGCAGTCCAGACAGTTCGGTTGGCAACGAGCAGTACTTC.

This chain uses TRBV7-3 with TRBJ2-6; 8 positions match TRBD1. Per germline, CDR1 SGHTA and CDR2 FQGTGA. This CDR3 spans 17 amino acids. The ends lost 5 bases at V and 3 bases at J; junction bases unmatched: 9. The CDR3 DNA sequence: TGTGCCAGCAGCCCAATGGAAGGACAGGGTGGGGCCAACGTCCTGACTTTC. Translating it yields CASSPMEGQGGANVLTF.

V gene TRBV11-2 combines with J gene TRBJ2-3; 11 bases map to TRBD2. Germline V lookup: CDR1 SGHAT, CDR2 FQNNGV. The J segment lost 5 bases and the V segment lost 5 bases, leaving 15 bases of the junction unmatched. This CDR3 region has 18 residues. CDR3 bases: TGTGCCAGCAGCCGAAAAAGTATCCCGGGACTAGCGGAAGATACGCAGTATTTT. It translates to CASSRKSIPGLAEDTQYF.

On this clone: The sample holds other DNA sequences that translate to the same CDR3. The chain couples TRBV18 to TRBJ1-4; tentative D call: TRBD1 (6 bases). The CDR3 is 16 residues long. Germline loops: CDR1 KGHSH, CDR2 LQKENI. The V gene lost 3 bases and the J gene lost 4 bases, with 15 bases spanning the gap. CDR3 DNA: TGTGCCAGCTCACCGACCGAGGACAGACGTAATGAAAAACTGTTTTTT. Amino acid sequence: CASSPTEDRRNEKLFF.

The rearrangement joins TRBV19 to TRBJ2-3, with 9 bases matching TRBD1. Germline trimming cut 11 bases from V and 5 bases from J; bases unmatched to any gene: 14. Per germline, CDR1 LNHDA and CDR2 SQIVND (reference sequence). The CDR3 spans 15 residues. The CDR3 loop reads CASRRDRAGGDTQYF. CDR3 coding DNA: TGTGCCTCCCGCCGGGACAGGGCTGGGGGAGATACGCAGTATTTT.

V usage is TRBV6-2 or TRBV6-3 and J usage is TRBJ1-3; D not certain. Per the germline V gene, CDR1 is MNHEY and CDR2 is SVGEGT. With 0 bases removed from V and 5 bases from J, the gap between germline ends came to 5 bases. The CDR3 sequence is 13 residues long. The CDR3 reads CASSYSVRNTIYF. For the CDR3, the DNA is TGTGCCAGCAGTTACTCCGTCCGAAACACCATATATTTT.

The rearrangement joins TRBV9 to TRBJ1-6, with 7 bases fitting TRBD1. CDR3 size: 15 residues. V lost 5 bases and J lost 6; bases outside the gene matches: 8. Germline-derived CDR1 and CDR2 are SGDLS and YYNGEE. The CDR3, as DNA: TGTGCCAGCAGTCCGACGGGACAGATTAATTCACCCCTCCACTTT. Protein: CASSPTGQINSPLHF.

The DNA for the CDR3 is TGTGCCAGCAGCCAGTCCCTAGGGACAGCTAACACTGAAGCTTTCTTT. Translation gives CASSQSLGTANTEAFF. The chain employs TRBV5-4 and TRBJ1-1; 7 bases match TRBD1. This CDR3 has 16 amino acids. Germline V gives CDR1 SGHNT, CDR2 YYREEE (reference sequence). V was clipped by 4 bases and J by 2 bases; unmatched bases: 11. The full variable domain, rest sourced from reference TRBV5-4 and TRBJ1-1, is ETGVTQSPTHLIKTRGQQVTLRCSSQSGHNTVSWYQQALGQGPQFIFQYYREEENGRGNFPPRFSGLQFPNYSSELNVNALELDDSALYLCASSQSLGTANTEAFFGQGTRLTVV.

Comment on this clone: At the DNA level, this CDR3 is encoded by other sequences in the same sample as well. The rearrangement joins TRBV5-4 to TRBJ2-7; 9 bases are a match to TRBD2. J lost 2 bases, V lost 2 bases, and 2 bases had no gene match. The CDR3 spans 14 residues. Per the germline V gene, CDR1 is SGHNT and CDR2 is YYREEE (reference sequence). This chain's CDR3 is CASSLAGGAYEQYF. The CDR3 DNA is TGTGCCAGCAGCTTAGCGGGGGGAGCCTACGAGCAGTACTTC.

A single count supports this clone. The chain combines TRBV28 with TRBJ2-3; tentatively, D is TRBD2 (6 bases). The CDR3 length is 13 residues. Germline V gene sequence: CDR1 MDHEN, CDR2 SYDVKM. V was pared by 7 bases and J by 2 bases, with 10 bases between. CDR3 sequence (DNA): TGTGCCAGCACGGGACTCTTCACAGATACGCAGTATTTT. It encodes CASTGLFTDTQYF.

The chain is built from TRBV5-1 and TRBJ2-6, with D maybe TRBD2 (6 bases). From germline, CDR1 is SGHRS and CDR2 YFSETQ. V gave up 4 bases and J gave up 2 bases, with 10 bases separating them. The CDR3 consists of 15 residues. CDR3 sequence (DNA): TGCGCCAGCAGCGGTGGAGGGGCTGGGGCCAACGTCCTGACTTTC. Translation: CASSGGGAGANVLTF. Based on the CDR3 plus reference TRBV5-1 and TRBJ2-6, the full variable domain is KAGVTQTPRYLIKTRGQQVTLSCSPISGHRSVSWYQQTPGQGLQFLFEYFSETQRNKGNFPGRFSGRQFSNSRSEMNVSTLELGDSALYLCASSGGGAGANVLTFGAGSRLTVL.

CDR3 sequence: CATSGRDRFVRKGQPQHF. DNA of the CDR3: TGTGCCACCAGCGGCCGGGACAGGTTTGTCAGGAAGGGTCAGCCCCAGCATTTT. The rearrangement uses TRBV15 and TRBJ1-5; 8 nucleotides line up with TRBD1. Germline V CDR1 and CDR2: LNHNV, YYDKDF (reference sequence). V trimming: 5 bases; J trimming: 6 bases; junction bases outside the gene matches: 18. This CDR3 has 18 residues. Full variable domain (rest looked up from reference TRBV15 and TRBJ1-5): DAMVIQNPRYQVTQFGKPVTLSCSQTLNHNVMYWYQQKSSQAPKLLFHYYDKDFNNEADTPDNFQSRRPNTSFCFLDIRSPGLGDTAMYLCATSGRDRFVRKGQPQHFGDGTRLSIL.

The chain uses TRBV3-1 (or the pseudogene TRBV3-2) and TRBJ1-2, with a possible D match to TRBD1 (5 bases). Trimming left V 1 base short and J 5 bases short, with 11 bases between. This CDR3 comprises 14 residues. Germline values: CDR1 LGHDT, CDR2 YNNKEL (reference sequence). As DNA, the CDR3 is TGTGCCAGCAGCCAAGGACAGTTTAATTATGGCTACACCTTC. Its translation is CASSQGQFNYGYTF.

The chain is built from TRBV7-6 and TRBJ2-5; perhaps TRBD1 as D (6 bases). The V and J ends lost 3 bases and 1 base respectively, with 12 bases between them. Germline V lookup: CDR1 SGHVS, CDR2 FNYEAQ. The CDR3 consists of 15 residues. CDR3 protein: CASSFLTGPQETQYF. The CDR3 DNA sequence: TGTGCCAGCAGCTTCCTAACAGGGCCCCAAGAGACCCAGTACTTC.

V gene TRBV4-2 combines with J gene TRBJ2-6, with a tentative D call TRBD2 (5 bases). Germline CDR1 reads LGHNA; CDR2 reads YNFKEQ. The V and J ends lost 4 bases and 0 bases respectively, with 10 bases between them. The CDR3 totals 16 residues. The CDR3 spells CASSPGFRSGANVLTF. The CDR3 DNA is TGTGCCAGCAGCCCGGGATTTCGCTCTGGGGCCAACGTCCTGACTTTC.

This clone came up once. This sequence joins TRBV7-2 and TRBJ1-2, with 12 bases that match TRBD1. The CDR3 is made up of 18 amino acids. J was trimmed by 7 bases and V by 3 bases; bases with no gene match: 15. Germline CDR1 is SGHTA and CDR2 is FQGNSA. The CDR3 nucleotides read TGTGCCAGCAGCTTGGCTGCAGTTGGGGGACAGGGGGCGCTTGGCTACACCTTC. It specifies CASSLAAVGGQGALGYTF.

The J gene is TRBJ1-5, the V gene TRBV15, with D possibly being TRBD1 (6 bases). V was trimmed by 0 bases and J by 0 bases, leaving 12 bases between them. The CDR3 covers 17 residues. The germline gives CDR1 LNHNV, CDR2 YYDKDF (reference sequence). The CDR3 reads CATSREGTTYSNQPQHF. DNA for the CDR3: TGTGCCACCAGCAGAGAGGGGACAACATATAGCAATCAGCCCCAGCATTTT.

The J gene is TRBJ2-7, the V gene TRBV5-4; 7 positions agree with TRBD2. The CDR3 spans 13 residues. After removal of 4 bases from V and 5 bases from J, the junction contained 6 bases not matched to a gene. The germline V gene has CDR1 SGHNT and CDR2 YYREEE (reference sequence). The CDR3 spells CASSASGVDEQYF. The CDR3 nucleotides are TGTGCCAGCAGCGCGAGCGGGGTAGACGAGCAGTACTTC.

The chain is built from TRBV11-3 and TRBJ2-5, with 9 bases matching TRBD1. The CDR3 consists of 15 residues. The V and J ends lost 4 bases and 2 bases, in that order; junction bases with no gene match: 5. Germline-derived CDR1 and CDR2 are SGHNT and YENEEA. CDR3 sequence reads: CASSSGTGRQETQYF. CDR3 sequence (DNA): TGTGCCAGCAGCTCAGGGACAGGGAGACAAGAGACCCAGTACTTC.

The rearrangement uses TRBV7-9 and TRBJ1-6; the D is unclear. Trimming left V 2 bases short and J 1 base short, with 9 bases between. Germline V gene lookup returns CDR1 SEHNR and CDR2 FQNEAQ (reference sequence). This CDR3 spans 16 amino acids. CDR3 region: CASSLLRASYNSPLHF. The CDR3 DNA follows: TGTGCCAGCAGCTTATTACGAGCTTCCTATAATTCACCCCTCCACTTT.

The CDR3 DNA is TGTGCCAGTAGCCCGGGACATGGGGTAGCGGGATCCTACGAGCAGTACTTC. It translates to CASSPGHGVAGSYEQYF. V usage is TRBV19 and J usage is TRBJ2-7; 8 bases agree with TRBD2. With 6 bases clipped from V and 1 base from J, the junction kept 14 bases outside the gene matches. Germline values: CDR1 LNHDA, CDR2 SQIVND (reference sequence). The CDR3 is 17 amino acids.

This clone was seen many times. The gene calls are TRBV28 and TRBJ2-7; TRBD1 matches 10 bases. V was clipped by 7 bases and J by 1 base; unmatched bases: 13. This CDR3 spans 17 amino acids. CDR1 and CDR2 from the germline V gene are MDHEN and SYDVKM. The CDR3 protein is CASNNPGWDRGSYEQYF. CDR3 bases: TGTGCCAGCAATAACCCGGGGTGGGACAGGGGTTCCTACGAGCAGTACTTC. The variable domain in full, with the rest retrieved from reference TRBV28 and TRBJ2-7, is DVKVTQSSRYLVKRTGEKVFLECVQDMDHENMFWYRQDPGLGLRLIYFSYDVKMKEKGDIPEGYSVSREKKERFSLILESASTNQTSMYLCASNNPGWDRGSYEQYFGPGTRLTVT.

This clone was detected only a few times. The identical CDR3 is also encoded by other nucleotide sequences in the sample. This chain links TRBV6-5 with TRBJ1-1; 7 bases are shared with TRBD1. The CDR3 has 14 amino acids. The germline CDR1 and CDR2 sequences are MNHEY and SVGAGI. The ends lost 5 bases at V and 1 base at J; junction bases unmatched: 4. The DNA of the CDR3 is TGTGCCAGCAGTACCTGGACAGGGAACACTGAAGCTTTCTTT. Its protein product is CASSTWTGNTEAFF.

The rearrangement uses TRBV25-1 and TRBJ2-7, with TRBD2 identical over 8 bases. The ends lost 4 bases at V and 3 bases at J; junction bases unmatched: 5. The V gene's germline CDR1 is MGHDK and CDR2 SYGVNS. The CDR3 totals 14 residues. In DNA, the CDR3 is TGTGCCAGCAGTGCGCTAGCGGGCCACTACGAGCAGTACTTC. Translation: CASSALAGHYEQYF.

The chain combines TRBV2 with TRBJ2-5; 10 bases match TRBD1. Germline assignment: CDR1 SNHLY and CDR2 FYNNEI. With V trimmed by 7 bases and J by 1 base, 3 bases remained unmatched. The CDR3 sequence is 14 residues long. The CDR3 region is CASNGQGVQETQYF. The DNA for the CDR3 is TGTGCCAGCAACGGACAGGGGGTCCAAGAGACCCAGTACTTC.

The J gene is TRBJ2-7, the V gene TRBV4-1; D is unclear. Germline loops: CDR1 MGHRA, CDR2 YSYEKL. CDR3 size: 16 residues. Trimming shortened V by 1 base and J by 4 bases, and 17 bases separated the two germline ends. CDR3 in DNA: TGCGCCAGCAGCCAAGGCGGCGGCCAAAAGAATTACGAGCAGTACTTC. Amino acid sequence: CASSQGGGQKNYEQYF.

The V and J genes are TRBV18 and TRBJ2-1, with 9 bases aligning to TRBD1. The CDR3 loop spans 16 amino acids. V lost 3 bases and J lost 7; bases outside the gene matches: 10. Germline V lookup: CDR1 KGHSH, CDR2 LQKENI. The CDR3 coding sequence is TGTGCCAGCTCACCGTTCGGACAGGGGCTAATAAATGAGCAGTTCTTC. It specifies CASSPFGQGLINEQFF.

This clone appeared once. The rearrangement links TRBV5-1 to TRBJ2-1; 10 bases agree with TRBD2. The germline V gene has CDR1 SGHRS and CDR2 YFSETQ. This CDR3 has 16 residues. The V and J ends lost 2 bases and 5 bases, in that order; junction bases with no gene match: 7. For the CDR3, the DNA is TGCGCCAGCAGCTTAACCGGGACTAGCGCGAACAATGAGCAGTTCTTC. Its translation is CASSLTGTSANNEQFF.